This T cell receptor beta chain appears in the sequencing data of a study of blood T cell repertoires in COVID-19. TCRdb's copy holds only in-frame clones and misses some; the assay was immunoSEQ multiplex PCR. The sample carries 200,000 to 250,000 clones, 80% recorded once. Everyone who took part was roughly 18 to 100 years old, and they came from 24 US areas. Germline V gene sequence: CDR1 MNHNS, CDR2 SASEGT. Germline trimming cut 2 bases from V and 6 bases from J; bases unmatched to any gene: 5. CDR3 length: 15 residues. The genes are TRBV6-1 and TRBJ2-1; 9 bases are a match to TRBD1. The sequencing sample was made of PBMCs or T cells enriched from blood (not recorded which). The sequence was collected from a man aged 30 to 39 with acute COVID-19. Here the CDR3 DNA reads TGTGCCAGCAGTGAACCTCCGACAGGGGGCAATGAGCAGTTCTTC. Amino acid sequence: CASSEPPTGGNEQFF.